The clone carrying this T cell receptor (beta chain) came up once. What it binds is unknown. This sample is drawn from a study of cytomegalovirus exposure and HLA in healthy donors. Broader study findings: TCR beta chains numbering more than 150 were designated cytomegalovirus-associated. Highest at DRB1 and lowest at HLA-C, TCR association rates differed among HLA loci in a later analysis. The productive fraction for most TCR beta V segments was about 87% or about 30% in an earlier analysis. The number of N-insertions in an Asian-associated ancestry cluster was reportedly below the 666-donor mean in a later analysis.

Primers: 60 Vbeta forward and 13 Jbeta reverse. Generated by immunoSEQ multiplex PCR, the TCRdb table keeps only in-frame clones and is missing some. Of approximately 95,000 clones listed, 65% to 90% are singletons. This CDR3 is 17 amino acids long. Germline assignment: CDR1 KGHSH and CDR2 LQKENI. Losses at the gene ends were 1 base for V and 1 base for J; bases not matched to a gene: 7. The chain employs TRBV18 and TRBJ1-3; 7 bases line up with TRBD1. The TCR comes from a woman in her seventies in good health and CMV-seropositive. The specimen sequenced was PBMCs. As DNA, the CDR3 is TGTGCCAGCTCACCACTGGCTGACAGGGCGTCTGGAAACACCATATATTTT. It specifies CASSPLADRASGNTIYF.